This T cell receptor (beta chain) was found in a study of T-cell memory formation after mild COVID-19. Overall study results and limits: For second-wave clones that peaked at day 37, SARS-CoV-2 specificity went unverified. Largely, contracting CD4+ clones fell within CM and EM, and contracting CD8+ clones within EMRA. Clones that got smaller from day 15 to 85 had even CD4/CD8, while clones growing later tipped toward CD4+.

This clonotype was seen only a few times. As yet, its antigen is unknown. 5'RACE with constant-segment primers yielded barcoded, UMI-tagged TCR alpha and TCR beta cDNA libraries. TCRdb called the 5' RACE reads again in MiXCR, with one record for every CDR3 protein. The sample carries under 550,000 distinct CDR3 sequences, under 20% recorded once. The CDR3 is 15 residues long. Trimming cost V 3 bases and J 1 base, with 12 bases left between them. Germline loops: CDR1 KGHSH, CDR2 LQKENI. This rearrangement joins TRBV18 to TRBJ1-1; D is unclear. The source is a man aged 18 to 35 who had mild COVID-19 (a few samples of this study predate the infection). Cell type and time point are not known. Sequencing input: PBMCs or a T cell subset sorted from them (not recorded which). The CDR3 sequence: CASSPDQIQNTEAFF. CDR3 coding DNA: TGTGCCAGCTCACCGGACCAAATCCAGAACACTGAAGCTTTCTTT.